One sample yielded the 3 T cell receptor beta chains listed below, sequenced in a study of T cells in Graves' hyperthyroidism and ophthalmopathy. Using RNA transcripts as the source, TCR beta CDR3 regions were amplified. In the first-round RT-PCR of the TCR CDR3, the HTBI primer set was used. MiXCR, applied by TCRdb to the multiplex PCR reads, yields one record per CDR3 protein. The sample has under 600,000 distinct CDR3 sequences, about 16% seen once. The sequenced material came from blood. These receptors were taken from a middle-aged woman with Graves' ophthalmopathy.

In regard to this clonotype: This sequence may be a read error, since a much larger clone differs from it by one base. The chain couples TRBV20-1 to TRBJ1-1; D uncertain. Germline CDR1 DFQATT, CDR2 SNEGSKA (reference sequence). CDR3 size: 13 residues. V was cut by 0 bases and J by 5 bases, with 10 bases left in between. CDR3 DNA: TGCAGTGCTAGAGACTGGCGGGGAACTGAAGCTTTCTTT. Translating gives CSARDWRGTEAFF.

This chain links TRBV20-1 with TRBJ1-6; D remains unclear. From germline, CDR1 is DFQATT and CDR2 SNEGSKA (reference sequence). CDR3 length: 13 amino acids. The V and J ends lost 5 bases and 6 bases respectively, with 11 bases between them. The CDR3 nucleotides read TGCAGTGCTCCCACGACAATTAATTCACCCCTCCACTTT. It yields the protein CSAPTTINSPLHF.

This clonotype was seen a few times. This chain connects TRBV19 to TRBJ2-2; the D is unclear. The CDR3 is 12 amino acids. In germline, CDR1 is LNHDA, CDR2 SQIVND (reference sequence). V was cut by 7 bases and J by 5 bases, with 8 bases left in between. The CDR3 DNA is TGTGCCAGTAATATTCGAACCGGGGAGCTGTTTTTT. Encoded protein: CASNIRTGELFF.